The 16 T cell receptor beta chains presented below share a single source sample, sequenced in a study of blood T cell repertoires in COVID-19. Sequencing used immunoSEQ multiplex PCR; TCRdb keeps in-frame clones, though not all of them. This table holds 250,000 to 300,000 clones, 80% to 85% found once. What was sequenced was PBMCs or T cells enriched from blood (not recorded which). These receptors were taken from a man aged 45-65 years who had recovered from COVID-19.

The DNA for the CDR3 is TGCGCCAGCAGCTACCCCACAGGGGGCAAGTCAGATACGCAGTATTTT. Translating gives CASSYPTGGKSDTQYF. This chain joins TRBV5-1 and TRBJ2-3; TRBD1 aligns across 9 bases. Germline values: CDR1 SGHRS, CDR2 YFSETQ. CDR3 length: 16 amino acids. Losses at the gene ends were 3 bases for V and 4 bases for J; bases not matched to a gene: 9.

V gene TRBV2 combines with J gene TRBJ1-5, with 11 bases fitting TRBD1. V was pared by 4 bases and J by 5 bases, with 10 bases of the junction left unmatched. The CDR3 length is 17 residues. From germline, CDR1 is SNHLY and CDR2 FYNNEI. This CDR3 is CASSGPRTGGEDQPQHF. The CDR3 nucleotides are TGTGCCAGCAGTGGCCCTAGGACAGGGGGCGAAGATCAGCCCCAGCATTTT.

This chain uses TRBV7-2 with TRBJ2-7, with 8 nucleotides matching TRBD1. Per the germline V gene, CDR1 is SGHTA and CDR2 is FQGNSA. The CDR3 is made up of 15 amino acids. Germline trimming cut 5 bases from V and 6 bases from J; bases unmatched to any gene: 12. CDR3: CASSVLGQVRSEQYF. The CDR3 DNA follows: TGTGCCAGCAGCGTCCTGGGACAGGTTAGGAGCGAGCAGTACTTC.

This clone has just a few counts. The CDR3 DNA sequence: TGTGCCAGCAGCTTGAGGCTAGCGGGAGGGGAGCAGTACTTC. Residues: CASSLRLAGGEQYF. The chain couples TRBV13 to TRBJ2-7; 12 bases match TRBD2. CDR1 is PRHDT, CDR2 FYEKMQ, per germline (reference sequence). There are 14 residues in the CDR3. Trimming removed 3 bases from V and 7 bases from J; junction bases left unmatched: 4.

V and J are TRBV5-1 and TRBJ1-2; D remains unclear. Germline lookup yields CDR1 SGHRS and CDR2 YFSETQ. The length of the CDR3 is 14 residues. The V gene lost 2 bases and the J gene lost 4 bases, with 12 bases spanning the gap. CDR3 sequence (DNA): TGCGCCAGCAGCTTTAATTTCGACTCCTATGGCTACACCTTC. It yields the protein CASSFNFDSYGYTF.

The chain is built from TRBV3-1 (or the pseudogene TRBV3-2) and TRBJ1-1; D is perhaps TRBD1 (6 bases). Trimming stripped 4 bases from V and 3 bases from J, with 12 bases between. From germline, CDR1 is LGHDT and CDR2 YNNKEL (reference sequence). The CDR3 runs to 14 residues. DNA of the CDR3: TGTGCCAGCAGCCCCGCCGGGGGGCACACTGAAGCTTTCTTT. Protein product: CASSPAGGHTEAFF.

This clone showed up just once. This chain connects TRBV5-5 to TRBJ2-1, with D uncertain. Germline V gene sequence: CDR1 SGHKS, CDR2 YYEKEE (reference sequence). V lost 0 bases, J lost 0 bases, and 7 bases lay in between. This CDR3 region has 15 residues. The CDR3 bases are TGTGCCAGCAGCTTGGTCCCCTACTCCTACAATGAGCAGTTCTTC. It yields the protein CASSLVPYSYNEQFF.

This rearrangement joins TRBV7-9 to TRBJ1-4; D uncertain. V was clipped by 3 bases and J by 0 bases, with 11 bases between them. Germline V gives CDR1 SEHNR, CDR2 FQNEAQ (reference sequence). This CDR3 region has 16 residues. CDR3 protein: CASSFNDIPTNEKLFF. The CDR3 DNA follows: TGTGCCAGCAGCTTCAACGACATTCCAACTAATGAAAAACTGTTTTTT. The whole variable domain, remainder taken from reference TRBV7-9 and TRBJ1-4, is DTGVSQNPRHKITKRGQNVTFRCDPISEHNRLYWYRQTLGQGPEFLTYFQNEAQLEKSRLLSDRFSAERPKGSFSTLEIQRTEQGDSAMYLCASSFNDIPTNEKLFFGSGTQLSVL.

This rearrangement joins TRBV2 to TRBJ1-1, with D perhaps matching TRBD1 (6 bases). In germline, CDR1 is SNHLY, CDR2 FYNNEI. The ends were cut back, 3 bases at V and 2 bases at J, with 22 bases in the middle. The CDR3 has 18 residues. CDR3 loop: CASSDRQADPGLNTEAFF. CDR3 sequence (DNA): TGTGCCAGCAGTGACAGACAGGCCGACCCGGGGCTTAACACTGAAGCTTTCTTT.

V is TRBV5-1 and J is TRBJ2-5, with a weak D call TRBD1 (6 bases). The V gene lost 0 bases and the J gene lost 4 bases, with 16 bases spanning the gap. The CDR3 totals 16 residues. Germline values: CDR1 SGHRS, CDR2 YFSETQ. In DNA, the CDR3 is TGCGCCAGCAGCTTGGGGGCGCAGGGGTCGTTAGAGACCCAGTACTTC. Its protein product is CASSLGAQGSLETQYF.

This clone has at least ten counts. The rearrangement joins TRBV27 to TRBJ2-1; D is unresolved. Germline V gene sequence: CDR1 MNHEY, CDR2 SMNVEV (reference sequence). Trimming stripped 5 bases from V and 3 bases from J, with 11 bases between. The CDR3 sequence is 14 residues long. The CDR3 here is CASSPTRFYNEQFF. DNA of the CDR3: TGTGCCAGCAGTCCCACCCGGTTCTACAATGAGCAGTTCTTC.

This chain connects TRBV6-5 to TRBJ1-4; 8 nucleotides line up with TRBD1. V shed 6 bases and J 8 bases; nucleotides not matched to a gene: 5. The germline gives CDR1 MNHEY, CDR2 SVGAGI. This CDR3 has 13 residues. The CDR3, as DNA: TGTGCCAGCAGGCAGGGGGCGGGGGAAAAACTGTTTTTT. Protein sequence: CASRQGAGEKLFF.

This clone is a singleton in its sample. The CDR3 loop is CASSYFQGTDTIYF. The CDR3 bases are TGTGCCAGCAGTTACTTCCAGGGGACGGACACCATATATTTT. The chain is built from TRBV6-5 and TRBJ1-3; D might be TRBD1 (6 bases). The V gene's germline CDR1 is MNHEY and CDR2 SVGAGI. This CDR3 spans 14 amino acids. V was cut by 1 base and J by 8 bases, with 12 bases left in between.

The chain links TRBV6-1 to TRBJ2-4; possibly TRBD1 for D (7 bases). Germline V gives CDR1 MNHNS, CDR2 SASEGT. V was trimmed by 1 base and J by 4 bases, leaving 14 bases between them. The CDR3 has 16 amino acids. The CDR3: CASSEGSGGKKNIQYF. CDR3 DNA sequence: TGTGCCAGCAGTGAAGGGTCAGGGGGGAAAAAAAACATTCAGTACTTC.

The chain links TRBV5-1 to TRBJ1-1; D is possibly TRBD1 (5 bases). Germline V CDR1 and CDR2: SGHRS, YFSETQ. The length of the CDR3 is 15 residues. The ends were cut back, 0 bases at V and 0 bases at J, with 9 bases in the middle. Written as DNA, the CDR3 is TGCGCCAGCAGCTTGGCGGGGGGAGTGAACACTGAAGCTTTCTTT. It specifies CASSLAGGVNTEAFF.

The V gene is TRBV11-2, the J gene TRBJ1-6; 7 bases are a match to TRBD1. J gave up 10 bases and V 5 bases, and 5 bases lay outside the gene matches. The CDR3 length is 13 residues. Germline V gene sequence: CDR1 SGHAT, CDR2 FQNNGV. CDR3 region: CASSTTGDSPLHF. The CDR3 DNA reads TGTGCCAGCAGCACAACAGGGGACTCACCCCTCCACTTT. Filled out from reference TRBV11-2 and TRBJ1-6, the complete variable domain reads EAGVAQSPRYKIIEKRQSVAFWCNPISGHATLYWYQQILGQGPKLLIQFQNNGVVDDSQLPKDRFSAERLKGVDSTLKIQPAKLEDSAVYLCASSTTGDSPLHFGNGTRLTVT.